This T cell receptor (beta chain) was sequenced during a study of blood T cell repertoires in COVID-19. Profiling relied on immunoSEQ multiplex PCR, and the TCRdb table lists in-frame clones only, not all of them. Counted here are 200,000 or so clones, 80% to 85% occurring once; the ten biggest clones make up roughly 2.3%. Germline V gene lookup returns CDR1 KGHDR and CDR2 SFDVKD. The ends were cut back, 1 base at V and 11 bases at J, with 17 bases in the middle. The CDR3 has 15 residues. Input material: peripheral blood. This sequence was found in an older woman with acute or convalescent COVID-19. This chain connects TRBV24-1 to TRBJ1-5; D might be TRBD1 (6 bases). The CDR3 sequence: CATSDLGPDGGTQHF. The CDR3 nucleotides read TGTGCCACCAGTGATTTAGGCCCGGATGGGGGCACCCAGCATTTT.